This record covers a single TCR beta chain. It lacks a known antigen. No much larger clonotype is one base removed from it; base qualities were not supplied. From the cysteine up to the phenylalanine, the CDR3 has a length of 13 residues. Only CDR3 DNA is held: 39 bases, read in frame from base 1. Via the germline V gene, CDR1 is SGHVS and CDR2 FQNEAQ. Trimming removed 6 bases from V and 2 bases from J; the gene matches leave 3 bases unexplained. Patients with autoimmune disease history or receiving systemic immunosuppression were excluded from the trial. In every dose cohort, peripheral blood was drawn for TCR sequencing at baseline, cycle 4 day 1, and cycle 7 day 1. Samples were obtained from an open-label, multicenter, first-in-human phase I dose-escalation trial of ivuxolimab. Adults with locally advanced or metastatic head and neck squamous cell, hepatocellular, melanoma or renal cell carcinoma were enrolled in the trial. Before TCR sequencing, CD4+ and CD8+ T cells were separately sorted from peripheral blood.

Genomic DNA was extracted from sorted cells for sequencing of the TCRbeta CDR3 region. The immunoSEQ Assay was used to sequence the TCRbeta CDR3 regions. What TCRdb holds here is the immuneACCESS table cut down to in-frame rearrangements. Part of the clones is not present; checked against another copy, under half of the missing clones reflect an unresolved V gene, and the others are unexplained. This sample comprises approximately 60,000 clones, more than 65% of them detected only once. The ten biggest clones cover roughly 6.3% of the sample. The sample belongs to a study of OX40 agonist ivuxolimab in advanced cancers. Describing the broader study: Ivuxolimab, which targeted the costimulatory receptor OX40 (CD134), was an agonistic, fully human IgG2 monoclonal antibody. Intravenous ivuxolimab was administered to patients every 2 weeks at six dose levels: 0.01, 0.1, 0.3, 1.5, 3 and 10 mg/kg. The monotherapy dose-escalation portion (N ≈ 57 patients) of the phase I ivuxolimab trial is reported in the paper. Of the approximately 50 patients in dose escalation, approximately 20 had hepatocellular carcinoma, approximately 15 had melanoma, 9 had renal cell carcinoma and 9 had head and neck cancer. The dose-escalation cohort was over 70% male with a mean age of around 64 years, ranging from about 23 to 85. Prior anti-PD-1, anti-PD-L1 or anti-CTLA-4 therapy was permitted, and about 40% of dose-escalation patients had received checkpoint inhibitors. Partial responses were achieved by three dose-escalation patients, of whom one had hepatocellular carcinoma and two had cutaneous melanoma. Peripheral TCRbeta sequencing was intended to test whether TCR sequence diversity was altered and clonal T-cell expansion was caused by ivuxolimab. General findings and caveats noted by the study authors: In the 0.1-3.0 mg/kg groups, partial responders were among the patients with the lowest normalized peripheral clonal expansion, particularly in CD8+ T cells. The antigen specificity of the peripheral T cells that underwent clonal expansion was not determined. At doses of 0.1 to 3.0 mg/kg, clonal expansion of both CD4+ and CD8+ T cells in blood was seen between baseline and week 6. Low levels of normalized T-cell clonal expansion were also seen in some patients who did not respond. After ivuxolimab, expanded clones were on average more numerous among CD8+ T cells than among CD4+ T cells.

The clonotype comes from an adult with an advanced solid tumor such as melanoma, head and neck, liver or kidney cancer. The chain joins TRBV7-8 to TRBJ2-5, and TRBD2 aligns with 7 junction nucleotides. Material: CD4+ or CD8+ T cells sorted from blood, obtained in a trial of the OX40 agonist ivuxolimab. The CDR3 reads CASRRAGQETQYF. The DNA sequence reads TGTGCCAGCAGGCGAGCGGGGCAAGAGACCCAGTACTTC.